The following is a T cell receptor beta chain sequence with its context. This specimen belongs to a study of graft-versus-host responses after intestinal transplantation. TCRdb keeps only in-frame clones here, not all; method: immunoSEQ multiplex PCR. The data show approximately 58,000 clones, about 90% seen once. CDR1 and CDR2 from the germline V gene are MDHEN and SYDVKM. This CDR3 is 14 amino acids long. The V end lost 6 bases, the J end lost 0 bases, and 11 bases lay between the germline ends. Material: PBMCs, obtained 26 days after transplant. The gene calls are TRBV28 and TRBJ2-5, with D possibly matching TRBD2 (6 bases). The sequence came from a human patient who received an intestinal transplant, so some T cells may come from the graft donor. CDR3 loop: CASSPGDYQETQYF. The CDR3 DNA follows: TGTGCCAGCAGCCCCGGGGACTACCAAGAGACCCAGTACTTC.